These 32 T cell receptor beta chains were sequenced from one sample in a study of CD8+CD57+ T cells in acquired aplastic anemia. The use of genomic DNA as template underpinned the TCR beta VDJ and CDR3 profiling. MiXCR was run by TCRdb on the reads, yielding one entry per CDR3 protein. This sample has some 82,000 distinct CDR3 sequences; under 50% occur once, and the top ten carry 65% to 80%. The sample was sorted CD4+, CD8+, or CD8+CD57+ T cells (not recorded which) from PBMCs. These TCRs come from a human donor in good health, serving as a control.

J is TRBJ1-1 and V is TRBV3-1, with D tentatively TRBD1 (5 bases). Trimming shortened V by 4 bases and J by 2 bases, and 14 bases separated the two germline ends. The length of the CDR3 is 15 residues. Germline lookup yields CDR1 LGHDT and CDR2 YNNKEL (reference sequence). The CDR3 here is CASSPSFGGNTEAFF. In DNA form, the CDR3 reads TGTGCCAGCAGCCCATCGTTCGGGGGTAACACTGAAGCTTTCTTT.

This clonotype was picked up many times. The chain joins TRBV4-1 to TRBJ2-7, with 8 nucleotides matching TRBD2. The CDR3 is 15 residues long. The junction had 5 bases not matched to a gene; V was cut back by 1 base and J by 3 bases. The germline CDR1 and CDR2 sequences are MGHRA and YSYEKL. For the CDR3, the DNA is TGCGCCAGCAGCCAAGTAACTAGCGGCTTCTACGAGCAGTACTTC. This sequence encodes CASSQVTSGFYEQYF.

The chain has TRBV4-1 and TRBJ1-4; 7 bases agree with TRBD1. The ends lost 5 bases at V and 7 bases at J; junction bases unmatched: 10. The length of the CDR3 is 15 residues. Germline CDR1 MGHRA, CDR2 YSYEKL. CDR3 nucleotide sequence: TGCGCCAGCAGCGCCCCCGAGACAGGGACTGAAAAACTGTTTTTT. It codes for CASSAPETGTEKLFF.

At least ten counts were recorded for this clonotype. V is TRBV4-2 and J is TRBJ1-1; TRBD1 might be the D (6 bases). This CDR3 has 14 amino acids. In germline, CDR1 is LGHNA, CDR2 YNFKEQ. With 0 bases removed from V and 5 bases from J, the gap between germline ends came to 10 bases. The CDR3 sequence is CASSQDLTGTEAFF. In DNA form, the CDR3 reads TGTGCCAGCAGCCAAGATCTGACAGGTACTGAAGCTTTCTTT.

This clonotype was detected only a few times. The rearrangement joins TRBV12-3 or TRBV12-4 to TRBJ1-1; D possibly corresponds to TRBD1 (5 bases). CDR3 length: 15 residues. The ends were cut back, 3 bases at V and 3 bases at J, with 14 bases in the middle. CDR3 DNA: TGTGCCAGCAGTTTGTGGGGGGGGTTGGACACTGAAGCTTTCTTT. It codes for CASSLWGGLDTEAFF.

This clonotype has ten or more counts. The chain has TRBV6-1 and TRBJ2-7; TRBD2 might be the D (5 bases). Trimming stripped 3 bases from V and 4 bases from J, with 10 bases between. CDR3 length: 13 residues. Germline V CDR1 and CDR2: MNHNS, SASEGT. The chain's CDR3 is CASSESLAYEQYF. The CDR3 bases are TGTGCCAGCAGTGAGAGCCTAGCATACGAGCAGTACTTC.

This clonotype has just a few counts. The rearrangement links TRBV6-1 to TRBJ1-1, with D uncertain. The CDR3 spans 14 residues. From germline, CDR1 is MNHNS and CDR2 SASEGT. V lost 1 base and J 7 bases, leaving 13 bases between the germline ends. The CDR3 loop is CASSEDPEDLEAFF. The CDR3 nucleotides read TGTGCCAGCAGTGAAGACCCAGAGGACCTTGAAGCTTTCTTT.

This clonotype was recorded at least ten times. J is TRBJ2-7 and V is TRBV7-6; possible D gene TRBD2, 5 bases. Germline CDR1 and CDR2: SGHVS and FNYEAQ. V shed 0 bases and J shed 4 bases, with 10 bases lying between them. The CDR3 covers 14 residues. CDR3 sequence (DNA): TGTGCCAGCAGCTTAGCGGGGAGAGGTTACGAGCAGTACTTC. This encodes CASSLAGRGYEQYF. Variable domain in full (rest from reference TRBV7-6 and TRBJ2-7): GAGVSQSPRYKVTKRGQDVALRCDPISGHVSLYWYRQALGQGPEFLTYFNYEAQQDKSGLPNDRFSAERPEGSISTLTIQRTEQRDSAMYRCASSLAGRGYEQYFGPGTRLTVT.

This clonotype came up many times. This sequence joins TRBV20-1 and TRBJ2-3, with a weak D call TRBD1 (6 bases). Germline CDR1 is DFQATT and CDR2 is SNEGSKA (reference sequence). Trimming pared 2 bases from V and 2 bases from J, leaving 14 bases between. The CDR3 has 15 residues. CDR3 sequence reads: CSARSGQGLTDTQYF. The DNA for the CDR3 is TGCAGTGCTAGATCGGGACAAGGCCTCACAGATACGCAGTATTTT.

The chain has TRBV11-1 and TRBJ2-3, with 11 bases that match TRBD2. J lost 2 bases, V lost 5 bases, and 6 bases had no gene match. There are 16 residues in the CDR3. Germline CDR1 SGHAT, CDR2 FQDESV (reference sequence). CDR3 DNA: TGTGCCAGCAGCCCTCGGACTAGCGGGTACACAGATACGCAGTATTTT. Its protein product is CASSPRTSGYTDTQYF.

The J gene is TRBJ1-2, the V gene TRBV29-1; D call uncertain. This CDR3 contains 9 residues. Per germline, CDR1 SQVTM and CDR2 ANQGSEA. V was trimmed by 4 bases and J by 7 bases, leaving 4 bases between them. CDR3 residues: CSVVGGYTF. DNA of the CDR3: TGCAGCGTTGTTGGTGGCTACACCTTC. The variable domain in full, completed from reference TRBV29-1 and TRBJ1-2, reads SAVISQKPSRDICQRGTSLTIQCQVDSQVTMMFWYRQQPGQSLTLIATANQGSEATYESGFVIDKFPISRPNLTFSTLTVSNMSPEDSSIYLCSVVGGYTFGSGTRLTVV.

The rearrangement uses TRBV6-1 and TRBJ2-1; weak D call: TRBD1 (5 bases). Germline V gene sequence: CDR1 MNHNS, CDR2 SASEGT. The CDR3 is made up of 14 amino acids. The germline V and J ends were trimmed by 6 bases and 4 bases, with 13 bases remaining between them. Written as DNA, the CDR3 is TGTGCCAGCAGCCCGACAGCCGGGTACAATGAGCAGTTCTTC. This sequence encodes CASSPTAGYNEQFF.

This clonotype was seen at least ten times. The rearrangement joins TRBV20-1 to TRBJ2-1; D gene uncertain. CDR1 and CDR2 from the germline V gene are DFQATT and SNEGSKA (reference sequence). V was trimmed by 0 bases and J by 6 bases, leaving 3 bases between them. This CDR3 comprises 11 residues. CDR3 residues: CSARDGNEQFF. CDR3 in DNA: TGCAGTGCTAGAGATGGCAATGAGCAGTTCTTC.

This clonotype was seen only a few times. The chain joins TRBV2 to TRBJ2-5, with TRBD2 matching over 8 bases. J gave up 4 bases and V 5 bases, and 6 bases lay outside the gene matches. This CDR3 spans 14 amino acids. Germline loops: CDR1 SNHLY, CDR2 FYNNEI. The CDR3: CASSYGGGAETQYF. DNA of the CDR3: TGTGCCAGCAGTTACGGGGGGGGGGCAGAGACCCAGTACTTC.

The chain carries TRBV6-1 and TRBJ2-1, with 14 bases aligning to TRBD2. With 1 base clipped from V and 10 bases from J, the junction kept 0 bases outside the gene matches. The CDR3 covers 14 residues. CDR1 MNHNS and CDR2 SASEGT come from the germline V gene. The CDR3 DNA reads as TGTGCCAGCAGTGAAGGGACTAGCGGGAGGGAGCAGTTCTTC. Protein sequence: CASSEGTSGREQFF.

Points on this clonotype: It may be a read error: a sequence one base away is much more abundant. Without the conserved terminal phenylalanine or tryptophan, this CDR3 likely stems from a read error. This sequence joins TRBV5-1 and TRBJ2-7, with a possible D match to TRBD1 (5 bases). Trimming removed 5 bases from V and 2 bases from J, with 11 bases in between. CDR3 length equals 13 residues. Germline values: CDR1 SGHRS, CDR2 YFSETQ. The CDR3 DNA is TGCGCCAGCAGTCATGACAGCGCCTACGAGCAGTACCTC. Amino acid sequence: CASSHDSAYEQYL.

About this clonotype: A read error may be the cause here, since a much bigger clone is one base away. In DNA, the CDR3 is TGTACCAGCAGCCCATGGGCCATGGGACAGCTGGCCAACGTCCTGACTTTC. Translation: CTSSPWAMGQLANVLTF. V gene TRBV14 combines with J gene TRBJ2-6, with TRBD1 matching 7 bases. Germline CDR1 and CDR2: SGHDN and FVKESK. CDR3 length: 17 residues. The entire variable domain, with the rest obtained from reference TRBV14 and TRBJ2-6, is as follows: EAGVTQFPSHSVIEKGQTVTLRCDPISGHDNLYWYRRVMGKEIKFLLHFVKESKQDESGMPNNRFLAERTGGTYSTLKVQPAELEDSGVYFCTSSPWAMGQLANVLTFGAGSRLTVL.

The gene calls are TRBV29-1 and TRBJ2-3; weak D call: TRBD1 (7 bases). The germline V and J ends were trimmed by 3 bases and 5 bases, with 27 bases remaining between them. Germline V CDR1 and CDR2: SQVTM, ANQGSEA. The CDR3 sequence is 18 residues long. The CDR3 loop is CSVDFPPFTGAGRDTQYF. DNA of the CDR3: TGCAGCGTTGATTTTCCCCCTTTCACAGGGGCCGGGAGAGATACGCAGTATTTT.

This chain uses TRBV25-1 with TRBJ1-1, with no clear D. The CDR3 extends over 10 amino acids. Between the trimmed V and J ends, which lost 3 bases and 10 bases, there was a span of 6 bases. The germline V gene encodes CDR1 MGHDK and CDR2 SYGVNS. The chain's CDR3 is CASSDGTAFF. The CDR3 DNA follows: TGTGCCAGCAGTGATGGAACAGCTTTCTTT.

The chain joins TRBV11-1 to TRBJ2-7; 9 bases are a match to TRBD1. Germline values: CDR1 SGHAT, CDR2 FQDESV (reference sequence). This CDR3 spans 16 amino acids. V gave up 4 bases and J gave up 4 bases; unmatched junction bases: 11. CDR3 loop: CASSSTGTGYSYEQYF. DNA of the CDR3: TGTGCCAGCAGCTCAACCGGGACAGGGTATTCGTACGAGCAGTACTTC.

This clonotype showed up just once. Because the CDR3 is missing its conserved closing phenylalanine or tryptophan, this is likely a read error. No DNA is shown, since the ends of the CDR3 on it are uncertain; the CDR3 is the one TCRdb lists. This sequence joins TRBV24-1 and TRBJ1-5; the D segment call TRBD1 is taken from the table without a DNA check. Germline loops: CDR1 KGHDR, CDR2 SFDVKD. The CDR3 is 14 amino acids in total, end residues counted. The CDR3 sequence is CATSQTGSNQPQHS.

This clonotype has a count of ten or more. The rearrangement links TRBV2 to TRBJ2-7, with D maybe TRBD1 (7 bases). With 7 bases removed from V and 4 bases from J, the gap between germline ends came to 14 bases. The length of the CDR3 is 13 residues. CDR1 is SNHLY and CDR2 is FYNNEI in the germline V gene. DNA for the CDR3: TGTGCCAGCAAGGGAGGACAGGCGTACGAGCAGTACTTC. The encoded protein is CASKGGQAYEQYF.

This clonotype was counted at least ten times. The rearrangement links TRBV19 to TRBJ1-2; TRBD1 agrees at 10 bases. CDR3 length equals 18 residues. The germline CDR1 and CDR2 sequences are LNHDA and SQIVND (reference sequence). V was pared by 3 bases and J by 3 bases, with 13 bases of the junction left unmatched. DNA for the CDR3: TGTGCCAGTAGTATCTATCAAGTGGGGACAGGGGACGACTATGGCTACACCTTC. It translates to CASSIYQVGTGDDYGYTF.

This clonotype was counted ten times or more. The V call is TRBV2, the J call TRBJ2-1; 7 bases are shared with TRBD2. V was pared by 6 bases and J by 6 bases, with 2 bases of the junction left unmatched. The V gene's germline CDR1 is SNHLY and CDR2 FYNNEI. This CDR3 has 12 amino acids. The CDR3 DNA reads as TGTGCCAGCAGGGGACTACGCAATGAGCAGTTCTTC. Translated: CASRGLRNEQFF.

Many counts were recorded for this clonotype. The chain links TRBV20-1 to TRBJ2-1, with 11 positions matching TRBD2. The V segment lost 3 bases and the J segment 2 bases; nucleotides outside the gene matches: 3. The CDR3 runs to 15 residues. Germline lookup yields CDR1 DFQATT and CDR2 SNEGSKA (reference sequence). The CDR3 is CSASPGLAAYNEQFF. The CDR3 coding sequence is TGCAGTGCTAGTCCGGGACTAGCGGCCTACAATGAGCAGTTCTTC.

This clonotype turned up a few times. The chain joins TRBV2 to TRBJ2-1, with 10 bases identical to TRBD1. The CDR3 is 15 amino acids. Germline-derived CDR1 and CDR2 are SNHLY and FYNNEI. J lost 3 bases, V lost 6 bases, and 5 bases had no gene match. The CDR3 region is CASSPGTGVYNEQFF. The CDR3, as DNA: TGTGCCAGCAGCCCGGGGACAGGGGTCTACAATGAGCAGTTCTTC. Using reference TRBV2 and TRBJ2-1 for the parts outside the CDR3, the full variable domain is EPEVTQTPSHQVTQMGQEVILRCVPISNHLYFYWYRQILGQKVEFLVSFYNNEISEKSEIFDDQFSVERPDGSNFTLKIRSTKLEDSAMYFCASSPGTGVYNEQFFGPGTRLTVL.

V usage is TRBV7-2 and J usage is TRBJ1-2, with a tentative D call TRBD1 (5 bases). Germline loops: CDR1 SGHTA, CDR2 FQGNSA. V was clipped by 2 bases and J by 8 bases, with 12 bases between them. The CDR3 length is 13 residues. The DNA for the CDR3 is TGTGCCAGCAGCTTACAGGGTGTAGGAGGCTACACCTTC. Its translation: CASSLQGVGGYTF.

This clonotype has ten or more counts. V gene TRBV7-9 combines with J gene TRBJ2-1; TRBD2 is a possible D gene (6 bases). Germline CDR1 SEHNR, CDR2 FQNEAQ (reference sequence). The length of the CDR3 is 16 residues. V was trimmed by 4 bases and J by 3 bases, leaving 16 bases between them. The CDR3 DNA follows: TGTGCCAGCAGCTCGTCTGTTAGCGGATTCTACAATGAGCAGTTCTTC. Residues: CASSSSVSGFYNEQFF.

This rearrangement joins TRBV9 to TRBJ1-2, with a tentative D call TRBD1 (6 bases). The CDR3 has 14 residues. Germline V CDR1 and CDR2: SGDLS, YYNGEE. V was shortened by 2 bases and J by 2 bases, with 10 bases between the two germline ends. The CDR3 spells CASSVGGENYGYTF. In nucleotides, the CDR3 is TGTGCCAGCAGCGTCGGGGGCGAGAACTATGGCTACACCTTC.

V is TRBV10-3 and J is TRBJ2-3; TRBD1 aligns across 10 bases. CDR1 and CDR2 (germline): ENHRY, SYGVKD. V trimming: 10 bases; J trimming: 0 bases; junction bases outside the gene matches: 4. CDR3 length: 14 amino acids. CDR3 protein: CATGQGDSTDTQYF. The CDR3, as DNA: TGTGCCACCGGACAGGGGGATAGCACAGATACGCAGTATTTT.

This clonotype was counted a few times. A read error is possible here, since a much larger clone lies one base away. V gene TRBV13 combines with J gene TRBJ1-2; the match to TRBD1 covers 12 bases. Germline V lookup: CDR1 PRHDT, CDR2 FYEKMQ (reference sequence). This CDR3 comprises 16 residues. CDR3 nucleotides: TGTGCCAGCAGCCAATACGGGACAGGGGGCAGGTATGGCTGCACCTTC. Its translation is CASSQYGTGGRYGCTF.

The V gene is TRBV19, the J gene TRBJ1-1; the match to TRBD1 covers 9 bases. The CDR3 totals 13 residues. In germline, CDR1 is LNHDA, CDR2 SQIVND (reference sequence). V shed 4 bases, J shed 9 bases, and the junction held 6 bases outside the gene matches. This CDR3 is CASSTWDREKAFF. CDR3 DNA: TGTGCCAGTAGTACTTGGGACAGGGAGAAAGCTTTCTTT.